This T cell receptor (beta chain) was obtained from a study of CD8 T cells in Susac syndrome. CD8+ and CD4+ T cells were negatively isolated; TEMRA cells were FACS-enriched. RNA, at roughly 0.45 to 1 ug, was reverse transcribed with random hexamers. TCRdb reanalysed the immunoSEQ multiplex PCR reads using MiXCR and keeps one entry per CDR3 protein. There are approximately 160,000 distinct CDR3 sequences in the sample; 80% to 95% occur only once, and 0.09% to 0.1% lies in the top ten. CDR1 GTSNPN and CDR2 SVGIG come from the germline V gene (reference sequence). V was trimmed by 0 bases and J by 6 bases, leaving 13 bases between them. CDR3 length: 14 amino acids.

The chain uses TRBV30 and TRBJ2-3; a possible D gene is TRBD2 (6 bases). The TCR was taken from a human donor with multiple sclerosis. The sample consisted of CD4+ T cells from PBMCs. The CDR3 coding sequence is TGTGCCTGGAGTGTCGGGGCGGGGAGGGATACGCAGTATTTT. Amino acids: CAWSVGAGRDTQYF. Full variable domain (rest looked up from reference TRBV30 and TRBJ2-3): SQTIHQWPATLVQPVGSPLSLECTVEGTSNPNLYWYRQAAGRGLQLLFYSVGIGQISSEVPQNLSASRPQDRQFILSSKKLLLSDSGFYLCAWSVGAGRDTQYFGPGTRLTVL.